Listed here are 25 T cell receptor beta chains from one sample, sequenced in a study of shared clonotypes between healthy human individuals (dated by TCRdb to the early 2020s). CD8 naive samples were CD45RO-negative cells positively selected for CCR7, giving a CD45RA+CCR7+ population that excluded TemRA cells. Library generation was performed with the immunoSEQ multiplex PCR assay. Sourced from immuneACCESS, this table was stored by TCRdb with only in-frame sequences that have V and J called. A share of the clones is absent; for the studies checked, an unresolved V gene accounts for under half, and the remainder has no known explanation. The sample table holds hundreds of thousands of clones, of which approximately 90% were seen once. The ten largest clones take up 24% of the sample. Sequencing input: naive CD8+ T cells sorted from blood. Per the publication, the cell subset or site label means: CD45RA+CCR7+. These receptors were taken from a young man in good health.

Turning to this clone: Different DNA sequences within this sample yield the same CDR3. The chain recombines TRBV4-1 with TRBJ2-1; D remains unclear. This CDR3 contains 12 residues. The germline gives CDR1 MGHRA, CDR2 YSYEKL. V shed 1 base and J shed 5 bases, with 3 bases lying between them. The CDR3 here is CASSQGNNEQFF. CDR3 in DNA: TGCGCCAGCAGCCAAGGAAACAATGAGCAGTTCTTC.

This chain uses TRBV5-4 with TRBJ2-5, with D perhaps matching TRBD1 (6 bases). Germline V gene data show CDR1 as SGHNT and CDR2 as YYREEE (reference sequence). CDR3 length: 13 amino acids. The ends were cut back, 6 bases at V and 5 bases at J, with 14 bases in the middle. CDR3 DNA: TGTGCCAGCACAGGACAGTCAGGGGAGACCCAGTACTTC. It yields the protein CASTGQSGETQYF.

The chain recombines TRBV5-6 with TRBJ2-7; the D gene is possibly TRBD1 (6 bases). Trimming pared 1 base from V and 2 bases from J, leaving 10 bases between. From germline, CDR1 is SGHDT and CDR2 YYEEEE. The CDR3 is 14 amino acids. The CDR3 spells CASSLSDRTYEQYF. The CDR3, as DNA: TGTGCCAGCAGCTTGAGCGACAGGACCTACGAGCAGTACTTC.

The J gene is TRBJ1-5, the V gene TRBV28, with D tentatively TRBD1 (5 bases). V shed 5 bases and J shed 2 bases, with 13 bases lying between them. The germline V gene has CDR1 MDHEN and CDR2 SYDVKM. The CDR3 length is 15 residues. CDR3 protein: CASSPSTVGNQPQHF. In DNA form, the CDR3 reads TGTGCCAGCAGTCCCTCGACAGTTGGCAATCAGCCCCAGCATTTT.

The sample holds one count of this clone. Other DNA sequences in this specimen translate into the identical CDR3. The chain carries TRBV27 and TRBJ2-7, with D uncertain. Per germline, CDR1 MNHEY and CDR2 SMNVEV (reference sequence). V lost 6 bases and J 0 bases, leaving 6 bases between the germline ends. CDR3 length: 12 amino acids. The CDR3 DNA follows: TGTGCCAGCAGGGGCAGCTCCTACGAGCAGTACTTC. Protein product: CASRGSSYEQYF.

The chain joins TRBV2 to TRBJ1-1; D remains unclear. V was clipped by 5 bases and J by 6 bases, with 13 bases between them. The CDR3 totals 13 residues. Germline V CDR1 and CDR2: SNHLY, FYNNEI. The CDR3 DNA reads TGTGCCAGCAGTTGGGTCGTTGGGGCTGAAGCTTTCTTT. It codes for CASSWVVGAEAFF.

The chain joins TRBV27 to TRBJ2-7; no clear D gene. Trimming cost V 4 bases and J 5 bases, with 6 bases left between them. The CDR3 extends over 11 amino acids. Germline CDR1 and CDR2: MNHEY and SMNVEV (reference sequence). For the CDR3, the DNA is TGTGCCAGCAGTTGGGGTAACGAGCAGTACTTC. Residues: CASSWGNEQYF.

This clone occurred once. V is TRBV15 and J is TRBJ1-1; D is unclear. The V end lost 0 bases, the J end lost 2 bases, and 7 bases lay between the germline ends. The CDR3 loop spans 14 amino acids. Germline assignment: CDR1 LNHNV and CDR2 YYDKDF (reference sequence). This chain's CDR3 is CATSRDVSNTEAFF. The CDR3 nucleotides are TGTGCCACCAGCAGAGATGTGAGTAACACTGAAGCTTTCTTT. The variable domain in full, with the rest retrieved from reference TRBV15 and TRBJ1-1, is DAMVIQNPRYQVTQFGKPVTLSCSQTLNHNVMYWYQQKSSQAPKLLFHYYDKDFNNEADTPDNFQSRRPNTSFCFLDIRSPGLGDTAMYLCATSRDVSNTEAFFGQGTRLTVV.

The chain is built from TRBV4-3 and TRBJ2-1, with D maybe TRBD2 (5 bases). Germline values: CDR1 LGHNA, CDR2 YSLEER. The CDR3 extends over 14 amino acids. Trimming left V 1 base short and J 6 bases short, with 10 bases between. CDR3 sequence reads: CASSQASSTNEQFF. The CDR3 bases are TGCGCCAGCAGCCAAGCGTCTAGCACCAATGAGCAGTTCTTC.

This clone has just one count. The chain couples TRBV27 to TRBJ1-2, with D maybe TRBD1 (6 bases). V was cut by 8 bases and J by 5 bases, with 12 bases left in between. Germline CDR1 is MNHEY and CDR2 is SMNVEV (reference sequence). This CDR3 is built from 12 residues. The CDR3 protein is CASFGQPYGYTF. In DNA form, the CDR3 reads TGTGCCAGCTTCGGACAGCCTTATGGCTACACCTTC.

V usage is TRBV7-9 and J usage is TRBJ1-4; D is uncertain. V lost 2 bases and J 2 bases, leaving 21 bases between the germline ends. The CDR3 is 19 amino acids. CDR1 is SEHNR and CDR2 is FQNEAQ in the germline V gene (reference sequence). CDR3 in DNA: TGTGCCAGCAGCTTACTATCGACGGAGACGGGGTCTACTAATGAAAAACTGTTTTTT. Protein: CASSLLSTETGSTNEKLFF.

This chain links TRBV9 with TRBJ1-4; D not certain. Trimming took off 0 bases at V and 6 bases at J, with 15 bases between the two ends. This CDR3 contains 16 residues. Germline V gene sequence: CDR1 SGDLS, CDR2 YYNGEE. CDR3 coding DNA: TGTGCCAGCAGCGTAGGGCAGGAGGAGGCGGATGAAAAACTGTTTTTT. It translates to CASSVGQEEADEKLFF.

The rearrangement uses TRBV5-1 and TRBJ1-1; the D gene is possibly TRBD1 (6 bases). The CDR3 runs to 15 residues. Germline CDR1 reads SGHRS; CDR2 reads YFSETQ. V was pared by 7 bases and J by 2 bases, with 18 bases between. CDR3 residues: CASFAGGALNTEAFF. The CDR3 coding sequence is TGCGCCAGCTTCGCTGGGGGGGCGCTAAACACTGAAGCTTTCTTT. Combining the CDR3 with reference TRBV5-1 and TRBJ1-1 gives the whole variable domain KAGVTQTPRYLIKTRGQQVTLSCSPISGHRSVSWYQQTPGQGLQFLFEYFSETQRNKGNFPGRFSGRQFSNSRSEMNVSTLELGDSALYLCASFAGGALNTEAFFGQGTRLTVV.

This chain connects TRBV5-1 to TRBJ2-7; 8 nucleotides align to TRBD1. Germline V gene lookup returns CDR1 SGHRS and CDR2 YFSETQ. V lost 4 bases and J lost 6; bases outside the gene matches: 6. The CDR3 is made up of 13 amino acids. In DNA form, the CDR3 reads TGCGCCAGCAGCACCGACAGGGGACGCGAGCAGTACTTC. Amino acids: CASSTDRGREQYF.

V and J are TRBV27 and TRBJ1-5; TRBD1 is a possible D gene (5 bases). Deletions cut 0 bases from V and 1 base from J, with 16 bases between. The CDR3 covers 18 residues. The germline V gene has CDR1 MNHEY and CDR2 SMNVEV (reference sequence). The CDR3 spells CASSLSFRGALSNQPQHF. DNA for the CDR3: TGTGCCAGCAGTTTATCTTTTAGGGGCGCTTTGAGCAATCAGCCCCAGCATTTT.

V is TRBV7-9 and J is TRBJ2-1; D gene uncertain. CDR3 length: 12 residues. With 5 bases removed from V and 16 bases from J, the gap between germline ends came to 18 bases. Looked up from germline, CDR1 is SEHNR and CDR2 is FQNEAQ (reference sequence). The CDR3 DNA sequence: TGTGCCAGCAGCACGAGCGATGCGTATGAATTCTTC. As protein: CASSTSDAYEFF.

The count of this clone is one. The chain employs TRBV6-6 and TRBJ2-5; D ambiguous. Deletions cut 8 bases from V and 7 bases from J, with 14 bases between. CDR3 length: 12 amino acids. Germline loops: CDR1 MNHNY, CDR2 SVGAGI (reference sequence). The CDR3 reads CASEESLGTQYF. The CDR3 DNA reads as TGTGCCAGCGAGGAGTCCTTGGGGACCCAGTACTTC.

V usage is TRBV27 and J usage is TRBJ2-7, with D tentatively TRBD1 or TRBD2 (6 bases each). The CDR3 runs 13 residues. From germline, CDR1 is MNHEY and CDR2 SMNVEV (reference sequence). V was trimmed by 9 bases and J by 4 bases, leaving 16 bases between them. The CDR3 region has the DNA TGTGCCAGTAGCTGGGGGGCAGGTTACGAGCAGTACTTC. This gives the protein CASSWGAGYEQYF.

This chain uses TRBV7-9 with TRBJ1-1, with unresolved D. Germline loops: CDR1 SEHNR, CDR2 FQNEAQ (reference sequence). Trimming cost V 4 bases and J 4 bases, with 13 bases left between them. The length of the CDR3 is 14 residues. The CDR3 region has the DNA TGTGCCAGCAGCTCACGTGCGGAAGGCACTGAAGCTTTCTTT. It specifies CASSSRAEGTEAFF.

The chain joins TRBV7-9 to TRBJ1-1; no definite D call. The germline V gene encodes CDR1 SEHNR and CDR2 FQNEAQ (reference sequence). The CDR3 runs 12 residues. CDR3 DNA sequence: TGTGCTTCCCAGCGAGACAACACTGAAGCTTTCTTT. Protein product: CASQRDNTEAFF.

The gene calls are TRBV6-6 and TRBJ2-1, with D maybe TRBD1 (5 bases). V was pared by 4 bases and J by 15 bases, with 16 bases between. Germline CDR1 is MNHNY and CDR2 is SVGAGI (reference sequence). The CDR3 runs 12 residues. The CDR3 spells CASSSGFTSAFF. CDR3 sequence (DNA): TGTGCCAGCAGTTCAGGGTTCACCTCTGCGTTCTTC.

The chain is built from TRBV7-8 and TRBJ2-5, with 8 bases lining up with TRBD2. Germline CDR1 reads SGHVS; CDR2 reads FQNEAQ. The V segment lost 5 bases and the J segment 1 base; nucleotides outside the gene matches: 12. The CDR3 spans 17 residues. The CDR3 sequence: CASSDGRAGGGQETQYF. CDR3 DNA: TGTGCCAGCAGCGACGGGAGGGCCGGCGGAGGCCAAGAGACCCAGTACTTC.

V usage is TRBV9 and J usage is TRBJ2-1; D might be TRBD2 (6 bases). Trimming shortened V by 2 bases and J by 0 bases, and 15 bases separated the two germline ends. Germline V gives CDR1 SGDLS, CDR2 YYNGEE. The CDR3 runs to 17 residues. This CDR3 reads CASSVQGRDSSYNEQFF. The CDR3 DNA reads TGTGCCAGCAGCGTCCAAGGGCGGGATAGCTCCTACAATGAGCAGTTCTTC.

This chain uses TRBV7-9 with TRBJ1-1, with D possibly being TRBD1 (5 bases). Germline lookup yields CDR1 SEHNR and CDR2 FQNEAQ (reference sequence). V dropped 1 base and J dropped 6 bases, with 9 bases sitting between them. This CDR3 contains 13 residues. CDR3 loop: CASSLVGRAEAFF. The DNA for the CDR3 is TGTGCCAGCAGCTTAGTGGGGCGGGCTGAAGCTTTCTTT.

The genes are TRBV7-9 and TRBJ2-7; 10 nucleotides line up with TRBD2. The CDR3 is made up of 16 amino acids. Trimming removed 1 base from V and 3 bases from J; junction bases left unmatched: 6. Germline CDR1 is SEHNR and CDR2 is FQNEAQ (reference sequence). As DNA, the CDR3 is TGTGCCAGCAGCTTAGGGAAAGCGGGAGGGGACTACGAGCAGTACTTC. Encoded protein: CASSLGKAGGDYEQYF.